The rows below give T cell receptor beta chains drawn from one sample of a study of identical twins. TCRdb itself ran the 5' RACE reads through MiXCR, one entry per CDR3 protein. The data hold 500,000 to 700,000 distinct CDR3 sequences, with roughly 7.1% observed a single time. Separately, the same data were catalogued under a study of yellow fever vaccine responses in identical twins.

The specimen was PBMCs. These TCRs come from a young woman in good health. The CDR3 runs from the conserved cysteine through the conserved F or W. The D gene is left open where the match is weak. Not every row has a clone size; where given, it reads once, few, many or a size class.

D: .
size: .
J: TRBJ2-3
V: TRBV5-4
DNA: TGTGCCAGCAGCTTCCACGGGAGTACAGATACGCAGTATTTT
CDR3: CASSFHGSTDTQYF

D: .
size: many
J: TRBJ2-1
V: TRBV29-1
DNA: TGCAGCGTTGAACCCAGGATCAATGAGCAGTTCTTC
CDR3: CSVEPRINEQFF

D: TRBD1
size: few
J: TRBJ1-4
V: TRBV20-1
DNA: TGCGCGACCGGGACAGATTTTGAAAAACTGTTTTTT
CDR3: CATGTDFEKLFF

D: .
size: many
J: TRBJ1-4
V: TRBV7-9
DNA: TGTGCCAGCAGCTGGCAAGAATCAACTAATGAAAAACTGTTTTTT
CDR3: CASSWQESTNEKLFF

D: .
size: few
J: TRBJ1-1
V: TRBV5-1
DNA: TGCGCCAGCAGATCGGGGGTTAACACTGAAGCTTTCTTT
CDR3: CASRSGVNTEAFF

D: TRBD2
size: .
J: TRBJ2-1
V: TRBV12-3/TRBV12-4
DNA: TGTGCCAGCAGTCTAGCGGCCAACACCTACAATGAGCAGTTCTTC
CDR3: CASSLAANTYNEQFF

D: .
size: few
J: TRBJ2-7
V: TRBV7-2
DNA: TGTGCCAGCAGCTGGCCGGGATCACCCTACGAGCAGTACTTC
CDR3: CASSWPGSPYEQYF

D: .
size: few
J: TRBJ1-6
V: TRBV10-2
DNA: TGCGCCAGCAGTGAGTTAGGGTCTTCCTTAAAGTCACCCCTCCACTTT
CDR3: CASSELGSSLKSPLHF

D: .
size: many
J: TRBJ2-3
V: TRBV12-3/TRBV12-4
DNA: TGTGCCAGCAGTGGGGGCCCAGATACGCAGTATTTT
CDR3: CASSGGPDTQYF

D: .
size: few
J: TRBJ2-1
V: TRBV12-5
DNA: TGTGCTAGTGGTTTAGACTTAGGGAGCCGCGGCAATGAGCAGTTCTTC
CDR3: CASGLDLGSRGNEQFF

D: .
size: .
J: TRBJ2-1
V: TRBV27
DNA: TGTGCCAGCAGGGTGGGGGGCACCATGGGTGAGCAGTTCTTC
CDR3: CASRVGGTMGEQFF

D: .
size: .
J: TRBJ1-2
V: TRBV6-5
DNA: TGTGCCAGCAGTTACTCGGGACTTTCCTATGGCTACACCTTC
CDR3: CASSYSGLSYGYTF

D: .
size: few
J: TRBJ1-4
V: TRBV12-3/TRBV12-4
DNA: TGTGCCAGCAGTTTAGCGCTGGGGAGGGGAGGAGAAAAACTGTTTTTT
CDR3: CASSLALGRGGEKLFF

D: .
size: few
J: TRBJ2-3
V: TRBV29-1
DNA: TGCAGCGTTGAAGATGCCCTGACAGCCAGCACAGATACGCAGTATTTT
CDR3: CSVEDALTASTDTQYF

D: .
size: many
J: TRBJ2-1
V: TRBV24-1
DNA: TGTGCCACGGGGGGTCTCGCCAAAAATAGGTATGAGCAGTTCTTC
CDR3: CATGGLAKNRYEQFF

D: .
size: many
J: TRBJ2-7
V: TRBV10-3
DNA: TGTGCCATCAGTGAGGCAGCTATCTACGAGCAGTACTTC
CDR3: CAISEAAIYEQYF

D: TRBD2
size: few
J: TRBJ2-2
V: TRBV6-2/TRBV6-3
DNA: TGTGCCAGCAGACGCGCGGGGGGGCGCACCGGGGAGCTGTTTTTT
CDR3: CASRRAGGRTGELFF

D: TRBD2
size: .
J: TRBJ2-1
V: TRBV12-3/TRBV12-4
DNA: TGTGCCAGCAATTACGGACTAGCATGGGGGAATGAGCAGTTCTTC
CDR3: CASNYGLAWGNEQFF

D: TRBD1
size: .
J: TRBJ1-2
V: TRBV10-3
DNA: TGTGCCATCGGCAAACAGGACAGGGAAGGCGGCTACACCTTC
CDR3: CAIGKQDREGGYTF

D: .
size: many
J: TRBJ2-1
V: TRBV5-1
DNA: TGCGCCAGCAGCTTGTGGGGGGTTTCAAATGAGCAGTTCTTC
CDR3: CASSLWGVSNEQFF

D: TRBD2
size: few
J: TRBJ2-5
V: TRBV7-2
DNA: TGTGCCAGCAGTTCACGGGGGGGCCACGAGACCCAGTACTTC
CDR3: CASSSRGGHETQYF

D: .
size: .
J: TRBJ2-5
V: TRBV24-1
DNA: TGTGCCACCAGTGATTGGGGAGGATGGACCCAAGAGACCCAGTACTTC
CDR3: CATSDWGGWTQETQYF

D: TRBD2
size: few
J: TRBJ2-1
V: TRBV20-1
DNA: TGCAGTGCTAGAGATGGTGGACTAGCGGGGCACAATGAGCAGTTCTTC
CDR3: CSARDGGLAGHNEQFF

D: TRBD1
size: few
J: TRBJ1-5
V: TRBV28
DNA: TGTGCCAGCAGTTATTCGACAGGGTATCAGCCCCAGCATTTT
CDR3: CASSYSTGYQPQHF

D: .
size: many
J: TRBJ1-2
V: TRBV5-1
DNA: TGCGCCAGCAGCGGAGGAACAGGGAATGGCTACACCTTC
CDR3: CASSGGTGNGYTF

D: .
size: .
J: TRBJ1-4
V: TRBV15
DNA: TGTGCCACCAGAAGAGCGACGGGCTTCGAGGAAAAACTGTTTTTT
CDR3: CATRRATGFEEKLFF

D: TRBD1
size: many
J: TRBJ1-1
V: TRBV4-1
DNA: TGCGCCAGCAGCCGCCCCGGGACAGGGGCTGAAGCTTTCTTT
CDR3: CASSRPGTGAEAFF